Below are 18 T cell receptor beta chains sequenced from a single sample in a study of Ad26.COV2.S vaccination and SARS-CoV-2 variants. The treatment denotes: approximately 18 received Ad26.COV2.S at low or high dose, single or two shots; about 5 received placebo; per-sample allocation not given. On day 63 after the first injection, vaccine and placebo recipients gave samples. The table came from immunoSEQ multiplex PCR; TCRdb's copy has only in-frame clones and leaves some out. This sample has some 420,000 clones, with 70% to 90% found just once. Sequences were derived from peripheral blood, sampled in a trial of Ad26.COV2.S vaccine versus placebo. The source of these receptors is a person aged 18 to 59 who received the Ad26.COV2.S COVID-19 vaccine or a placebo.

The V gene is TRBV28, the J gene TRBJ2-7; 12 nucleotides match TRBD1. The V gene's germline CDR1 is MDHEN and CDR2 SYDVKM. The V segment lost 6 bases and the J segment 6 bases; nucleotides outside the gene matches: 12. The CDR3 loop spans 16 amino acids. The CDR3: CASRAPGQGAGFEQYF. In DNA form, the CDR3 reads TGTGCCAGCAGGGCCCCGGGACAGGGGGCCGGGTTCGAGCAGTACTTC.

CDR3 region: CAWSGRTGRKDTQYF. In DNA, the CDR3 is TGTGCCTGGAGTGGCCGGACAGGGAGGAAAGATACGCAGTATTTT. The V call is TRBV30, the J call TRBJ2-3; 8 nucleotides match TRBD1. This CDR3 is 15 amino acids long. Germline CDR1 and CDR2: GTSNPN and SVGIG (reference sequence). With V trimmed by 1 base and J by 5 bases, 8 bases remained unmatched.

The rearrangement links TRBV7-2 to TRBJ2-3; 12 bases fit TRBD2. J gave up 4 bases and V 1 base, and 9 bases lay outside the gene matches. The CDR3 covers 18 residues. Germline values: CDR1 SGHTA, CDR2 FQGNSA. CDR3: CASSLDGLAGRPADTQYF. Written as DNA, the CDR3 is TGTGCCAGCAGCTTAGACGGACTAGCGGGGCGCCCTGCAGATACGCAGTATTTT.

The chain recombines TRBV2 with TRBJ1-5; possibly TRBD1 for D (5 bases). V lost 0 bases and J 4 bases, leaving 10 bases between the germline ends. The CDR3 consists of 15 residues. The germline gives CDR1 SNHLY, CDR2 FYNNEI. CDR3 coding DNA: TGTGCCAGCAGTGAAGCGACTCAGGGAAATCAGCCCCAGCATTTT. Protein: CASSEATQGNQPQHF. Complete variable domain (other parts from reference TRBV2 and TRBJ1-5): EPEVTQTPSHQVTQMGQEVILRCVPISNHLYFYWYRQILGQKVEFLVSFYNNEISEKSEIFDDQFSVERPDGSNFTLKIRSTKLEDSAMYFCASSEATQGNQPQHFGDGTRLSIL.

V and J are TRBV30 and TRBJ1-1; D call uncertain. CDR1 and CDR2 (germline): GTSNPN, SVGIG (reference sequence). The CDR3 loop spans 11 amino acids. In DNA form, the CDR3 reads TGTGCTCATGCGGAGAACACTGAAGCTTTCTTT. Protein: CAHAENTEAFF.

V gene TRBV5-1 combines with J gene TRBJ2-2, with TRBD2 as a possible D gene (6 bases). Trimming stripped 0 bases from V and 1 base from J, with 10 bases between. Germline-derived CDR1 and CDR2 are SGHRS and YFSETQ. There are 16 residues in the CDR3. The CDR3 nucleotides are TGCGCCAGCAGCTTGGATTTAGCGGAGAACACCGGGGAGCTGTTTTTT. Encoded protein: CASSLDLAENTGELFF.

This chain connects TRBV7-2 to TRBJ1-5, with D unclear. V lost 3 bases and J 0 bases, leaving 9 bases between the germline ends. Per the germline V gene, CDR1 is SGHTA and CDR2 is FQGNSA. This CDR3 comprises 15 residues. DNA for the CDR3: TGTGCCAGCAGCTTTCAAAGTTATAGCAATCAGCCCCAGCATTTT. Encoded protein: CASSFQSYSNQPQHF.

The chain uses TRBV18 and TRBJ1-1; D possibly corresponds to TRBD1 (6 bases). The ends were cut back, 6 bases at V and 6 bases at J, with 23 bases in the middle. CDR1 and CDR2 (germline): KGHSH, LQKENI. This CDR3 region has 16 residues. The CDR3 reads CASSTARGADKSEAFF. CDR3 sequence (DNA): TGTGCCAGCTCGACCGCCCGGGGGGCGGATAAGTCTGAAGCTTTCTTT.

The CDR3 protein is CASSSYRDLSPGDTQYF. CDR3 in DNA: TGCGCCAGCAGCTCATACCGTGACCTCTCCCCGGGGGATACGCAGTATTTT. The V gene is TRBV5-1, the J gene TRBJ2-3, with D possibly being TRBD2 (5 bases). CDR1 SGHRS and CDR2 YFSETQ come from the germline V gene. The CDR3 has 17 residues. V dropped 3 bases and J dropped 6 bases, with 23 bases sitting between them.

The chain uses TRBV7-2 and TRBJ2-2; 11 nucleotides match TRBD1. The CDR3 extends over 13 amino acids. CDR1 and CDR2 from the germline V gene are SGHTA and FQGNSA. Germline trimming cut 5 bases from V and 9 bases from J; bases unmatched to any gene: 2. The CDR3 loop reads CASSRTGGWELFF. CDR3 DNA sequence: TGTGCCAGCAGCAGGACAGGGGGCTGGGAGCTGTTTTTT.

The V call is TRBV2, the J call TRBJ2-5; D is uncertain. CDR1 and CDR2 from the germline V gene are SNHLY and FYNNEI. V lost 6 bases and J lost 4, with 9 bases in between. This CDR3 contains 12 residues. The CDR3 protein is CASRSMGETQYF. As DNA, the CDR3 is TGTGCCAGCAGATCCATGGGAGAGACCCAGTACTTC.

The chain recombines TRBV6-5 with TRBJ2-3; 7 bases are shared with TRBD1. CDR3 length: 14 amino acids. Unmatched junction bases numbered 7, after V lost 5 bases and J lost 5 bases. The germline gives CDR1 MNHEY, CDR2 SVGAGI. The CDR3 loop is CASSLGQEVDTQYF. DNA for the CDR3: TGTGCCAGCAGTCTCGGACAGGAGGTAGATACGCAGTATTTT.

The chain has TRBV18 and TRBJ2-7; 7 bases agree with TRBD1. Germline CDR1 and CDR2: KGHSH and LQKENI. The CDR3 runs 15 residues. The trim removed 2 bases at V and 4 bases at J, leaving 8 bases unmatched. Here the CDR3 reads CASSPNRGSQYEQYF. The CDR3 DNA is TGTGCCAGCTCACCAAACAGGGGAAGTCAGTACGAGCAGTACTTC.

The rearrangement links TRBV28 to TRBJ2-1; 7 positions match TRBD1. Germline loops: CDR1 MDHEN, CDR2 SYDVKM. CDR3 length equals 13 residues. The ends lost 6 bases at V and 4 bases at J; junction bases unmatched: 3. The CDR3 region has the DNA TGTGCCAGCAGCTTCAGGGGGTACAATGAGCAGTTCTTC. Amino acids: CASSFRGYNEQFF.

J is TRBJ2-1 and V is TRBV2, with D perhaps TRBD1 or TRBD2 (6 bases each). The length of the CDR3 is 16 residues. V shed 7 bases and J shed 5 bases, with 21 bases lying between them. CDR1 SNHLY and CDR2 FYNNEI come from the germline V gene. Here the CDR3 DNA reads TGTGCCAGCAAGGGGGGCCGGGGTTCCCCTAACAATGAGCAGTTCTTC. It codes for CASKGGRGSPNNEQFF.

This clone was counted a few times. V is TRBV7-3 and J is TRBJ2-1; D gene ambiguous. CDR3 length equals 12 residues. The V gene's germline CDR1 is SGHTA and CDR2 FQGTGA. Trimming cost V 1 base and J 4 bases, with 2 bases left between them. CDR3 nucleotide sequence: TGTGCCAGCAGCTTAAATTACAATGAGCAGTTCTTC. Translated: CASSLNYNEQFF. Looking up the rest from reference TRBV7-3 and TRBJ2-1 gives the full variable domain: GAGVSQTPSNKVTEKGKYVELRCDPISGHTALYWYRQSLGQGPEFLIYFQGTGAADDSGLPNDRFFAVRPEGSVSTLKIQRTERGDSAVYLCASSLNYNEQFFGPGTRLTVL.

The chain's CDR3 is CASSQRTGGGGYTF. CDR3 coding DNA: TGTGCCAGCAGCCAAAGGACAGGGGGCGGTGGCTACACCTTC. V is TRBV16 and J is TRBJ1-2, with TRBD1 identical over 11 bases. This CDR3 is 14 amino acids long. Germline trimming cut 2 bases from V and 7 bases from J; bases unmatched to any gene: 3. Germline CDR1 and CDR2: KGHSY and FQNENV.

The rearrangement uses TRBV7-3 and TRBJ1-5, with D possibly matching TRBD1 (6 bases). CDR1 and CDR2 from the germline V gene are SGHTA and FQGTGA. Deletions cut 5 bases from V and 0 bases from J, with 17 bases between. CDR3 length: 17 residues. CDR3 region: CASSPRPRGASNQPQHF. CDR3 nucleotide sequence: TGTGCCAGCAGCCCCCGGCCTAGGGGGGCTAGCAATCAGCCCCAGCATTTT.